Listed below are T cell receptor beta chains from one sample, sequenced in a study of blood T cell repertoires in COVID-19. The repertoire was sequenced with immunoSEQ multiplex PCR; TCRdb's copy has only in-frame clones and lacks some. The sample contains about 130,000 clones, around 89% of which appear only once. The sequencing input was peripheral blood. All receptors come from a man aged 60 to 75 with COVID-19, enrolled during active disease. Both conserved end residues are part of each CDR3. The order of the fields is CDR3 protein, CDR3 length, J gene, V gene.

CDR3 protein: CASGRGVQDTQYF
CDR3 length: 13
J gene: TRBJ2-3
V gene: TRBV12-5

CDR3 protein: CASSHGDKPQHF
CDR3 length: 12
J gene: TRBJ1-5
V gene: TRBV6-2/TRBV6-3

CDR3 protein: CAWSDYTDTQYF
CDR3 length: 12
J gene: TRBJ2-3
V gene: TRBV30

CDR3 protein: CASSPTDSYGYTF
CDR3 length: 13
J gene: TRBJ1-2
V gene: TRBV7-2

CDR3 protein: CASSAGPRGGELFF
CDR3 length: 14
J gene: TRBJ2-2
V gene: TRBV9

CDR3 protein: CASSKQGFALNTEAFF
CDR3 length: 16
J gene: TRBJ1-1
V gene: TRBV13

CDR3 protein: CASSLRGLHNEQFF
CDR3 length: 14
J gene: TRBJ2-1
V gene: TRBV11-2

CDR3 protein: CASSLTGQNGYTF
CDR3 length: 13
J gene: TRBJ1-2
V gene: TRBV7-3

CDR3 protein: CASSQDPGDQPQHF
CDR3 length: 14
J gene: TRBJ1-5
V gene: TRBV4-1

CDR3 protein: CASSLPTDRINTEAFF
CDR3 length: 16
J gene: TRBJ1-1
V gene: TRBV5-4

CDR3 protein: CASSSESEQYF
CDR3 length: 11
J gene: TRBJ2-7
V gene: TRBV5-1

CDR3 protein: CASSQGLATSGGYNEQFF
CDR3 length: 18
J gene: TRBJ2-1
V gene: TRBV4-1

CDR3 protein: CASSLSRQAETQYF
CDR3 length: 14
J gene: TRBJ2-5
V gene: TRBV7-2

CDR3 protein: CASSYPQRGAGDEQFF
CDR3 length: 16
J gene: TRBJ2-1
V gene: TRBV6-2/TRBV6-3

CDR3 protein: CASSLVAVYYEQYF
CDR3 length: 14
J gene: TRBJ2-7
V gene: TRBV28

CDR3 protein: CASSRSGGAAKNIQYF
CDR3 length: 16
J gene: TRBJ2-4
V gene: TRBV7-8

CDR3 protein: CASSLGTGSAKLFF
CDR3 length: 14
J gene: TRBJ1-4
V gene: TRBV5-1

CDR3 protein: CAISESPLAGGVDTQYF
CDR3 length: 17
J gene: TRBJ2-3
V gene: TRBV10-3

CDR3 protein: CASSQEFLATNEKLFF
CDR3 length: 16
J gene: TRBJ1-4
V gene: TRBV4-3

CDR3 protein: CASSLDGQGAGYGYTF
CDR3 length: 16
J gene: TRBJ1-2
V gene: TRBV13

CDR3 protein: CASRAPEDYGYTF
CDR3 length: 13
J gene: TRBJ1-2
V gene: TRBV19

CDR3 protein: CASSDSSRGTEAFF
CDR3 length: 14
J gene: TRBJ1-1
V gene: TRBV6-4

CDR3 protein: CASSPTRRDSPLHF
CDR3 length: 14
J gene: TRBJ1-6
V gene: TRBV5-1

CDR3 protein: CASSLGDRDNEKLFF
CDR3 length: 15
J gene: TRBJ1-4
V gene: TRBV5-1

CDR3 protein: CASSFSVNTEAFF
CDR3 length: 13
J gene: TRBJ1-1
V gene: TRBV11-3

CDR3 protein: CASSLYYGQGASGYTF
CDR3 length: 16
J gene: TRBJ1-2
V gene: TRBV28

CDR3 protein: CASSLRQGETDTQYF
CDR3 length: 15
J gene: TRBJ2-3
V gene: TRBV7-3

CDR3 protein: CASSLQGAGFGNQPQHF
CDR3 length: 17
J gene: TRBJ1-5
V gene: TRBV5-6

CDR3 protein: CASSFPTGNNEKLFF
CDR3 length: 15
J gene: TRBJ1-4
V gene: TRBV7-2

CDR3 protein: CASSSSRTSGTSTDTQYF
CDR3 length: 18
J gene: TRBJ2-3
V gene: TRBV6-2/TRBV6-3

CDR3 protein: CASSRGQGFGYGYTF
CDR3 length: 15
J gene: TRBJ1-2
V gene: TRBV3-1/TRBV3-2

CDR3 protein: CASSLVGTDNTEAFF
CDR3 length: 15
J gene: TRBJ1-1
V gene: TRBV7-8

CDR3 protein: CATRQGNYGYTF
CDR3 length: 12
J gene: TRBJ1-2
V gene: TRBV6-5

CDR3 protein: CASSLSPTGEVGYTF
CDR3 length: 15
J gene: TRBJ1-2
V gene: TRBV4-3

CDR3 protein: CASSGGTLSSYNSPLHF
CDR3 length: 17
J gene: TRBJ1-6
V gene: TRBV28

CDR3 protein: CASSQDLAGGLLDEQFF
CDR3 length: 17
J gene: TRBJ2-1
V gene: TRBV3-1/TRBV3-2

CDR3 protein: CASSPKDRTGAFF
CDR3 length: 13
J gene: TRBJ1-1
V gene: TRBV7-8